Sequencing of this TCR beta chain was carried out in a study of cytomegalovirus exposure and HLA in healthy donors. About the research overall: For the approximately 400 genotyped donors, about 79% fell within the Caucasian-associated ancestry cluster. Study outcomes and limitations: Using the classifier, cytomegalovirus status was reportedly diagnosed with high specificity and sensitivity. In a later analysis, HLA-associated TCR beta chains were more clonally expanded than equally common others.

Between the trimmed V and J ends, which lost 3 bases and 6 bases, there was a span of 15 bases. CDR3 length: 15 amino acids. CDR1 is LNHDA and CDR2 is SQIVND in the germline V gene (reference sequence). Note on this clone: Its antigen is unknown.

The study ran its PCR with 60 Vbeta and 13 Jbeta primers. Clones were read by immunoSEQ multiplex PCR, and TCRdb kept only the in-frame ones, dropping some. The table records about 130,000 clones, about four fifths of them present only once. This chain connects TRBV19 to TRBJ1-5, with D maybe TRBD1 (6 bases). This sequence was found in a middle-aged woman in good health and CMV-seronegative. Sequenced input: PBMCs. As DNA, the CDR3 is TGTGCCAGTAGTATCGAAGGTGGGGGCGGTCAGCCCCAGCATTTT. It is translated as CASSIEGGGGQPQHF.